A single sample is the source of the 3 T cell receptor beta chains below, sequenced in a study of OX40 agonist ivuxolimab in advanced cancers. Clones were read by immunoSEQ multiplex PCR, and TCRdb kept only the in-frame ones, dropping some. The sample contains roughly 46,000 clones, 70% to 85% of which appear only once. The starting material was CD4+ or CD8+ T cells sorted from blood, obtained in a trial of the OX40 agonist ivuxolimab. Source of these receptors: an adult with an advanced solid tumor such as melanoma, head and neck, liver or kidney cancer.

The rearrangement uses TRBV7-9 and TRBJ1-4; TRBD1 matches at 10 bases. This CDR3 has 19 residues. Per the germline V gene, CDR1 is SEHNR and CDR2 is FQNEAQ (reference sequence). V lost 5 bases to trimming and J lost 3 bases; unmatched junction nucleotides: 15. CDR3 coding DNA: TGTGCCAGCAGCCTTGGGACAGGGGCGAACTTTGCGGCTAATGAAAAACTGTTTTTT. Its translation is CASSLGTGANFAANEKLFF.

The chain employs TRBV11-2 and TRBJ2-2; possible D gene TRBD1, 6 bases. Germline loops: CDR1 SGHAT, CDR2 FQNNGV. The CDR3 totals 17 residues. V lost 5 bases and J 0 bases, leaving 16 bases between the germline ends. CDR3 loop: CASSHTGNITNTGELFF. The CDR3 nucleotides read TGTGCCAGCAGCCACACAGGGAACATTACGAACACCGGGGAGCTGTTTTTT. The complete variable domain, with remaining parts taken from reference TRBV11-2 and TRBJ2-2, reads EAGVAQSPRYKIIEKRQSVAFWCNPISGHATLYWYQQILGQGPKLLIQFQNNGVVDDSQLPKDRFSAERLKGVDSTLKIQPAKLEDSAVYLCASSHTGNITNTGELFFGEGSRLTVL.

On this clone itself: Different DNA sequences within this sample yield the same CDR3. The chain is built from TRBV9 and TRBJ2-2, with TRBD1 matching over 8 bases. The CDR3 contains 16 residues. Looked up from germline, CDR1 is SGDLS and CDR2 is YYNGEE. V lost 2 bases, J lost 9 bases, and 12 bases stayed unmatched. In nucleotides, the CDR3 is TGTGCCAGCAGCGTTTTCCCAGGACAGGGATTAAGGGAGCTGTTTTTT. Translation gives CASSVFPGQGLRELFF.